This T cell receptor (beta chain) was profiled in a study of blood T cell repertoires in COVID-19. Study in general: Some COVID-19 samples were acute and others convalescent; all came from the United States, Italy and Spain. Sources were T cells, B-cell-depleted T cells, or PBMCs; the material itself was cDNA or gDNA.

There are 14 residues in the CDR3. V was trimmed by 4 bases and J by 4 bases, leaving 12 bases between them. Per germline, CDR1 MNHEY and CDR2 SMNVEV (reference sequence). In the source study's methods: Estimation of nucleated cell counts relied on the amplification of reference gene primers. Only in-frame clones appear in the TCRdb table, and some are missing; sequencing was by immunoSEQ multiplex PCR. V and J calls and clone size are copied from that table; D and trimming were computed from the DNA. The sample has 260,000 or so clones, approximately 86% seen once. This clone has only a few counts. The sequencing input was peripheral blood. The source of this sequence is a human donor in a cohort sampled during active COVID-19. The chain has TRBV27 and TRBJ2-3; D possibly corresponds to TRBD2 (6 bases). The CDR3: CASSSGLVADTQYF. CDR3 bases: TGTGCCAGCAGTTCGGGACTTGTCGCAGATACGCAGTATTTT.